Many counts were recorded for the clone carrying this TCR beta chain. Its antigen is unknown. This CDR3 has 16 residues. Unmatched junction bases numbered 13, after V lost 2 bases and J lost 7 bases. CDR1 is MDHEN and CDR2 is SYDVKM in the germline V gene. The record originates from a study of T cells in Graves' hyperthyroidism and ophthalmopathy. General study points: The model anticipated ophthalmopathy a median approximately 6.7 months pre-onset.

RNA transcripts provided the source from which TCR beta CDR3 regions were amplified. Carried out on the TCR CDR3, a first-round RT-PCR used the HTBI primer set. TCRdb recomputed calls from the multiplex PCR reads with MiXCR, one row per CDR3 protein. The data show more than 500,000 distinct CDR3 sequences, around 15% seen once. Aged 18 to 65, the patients had hyperthyroidism that was newly diagnosed and had lasted under 2 months. Diagnosis rested on symptoms, serum thyroxine and TRAb, thyroid ultrasound, and orbital computed tomography. Cells are PBMCs isolated from about 10 ml of fresh blood. V usage is TRBV28 and J usage is TRBJ1-2; TRBD1 aligns across 7 bases. This TCR came from a woman aged 25 to 39 with Graves' hyperthyroidism. Sequenced: blood. CDR3 amino acids: CASSLASTGDQRGYTF. In nucleotides, the CDR3 is TGTGCCAGCAGTTTAGCCTCTACAGGGGATCAGCGTGGCTACACCTTC.